One and the same sample provided the 13 T cell receptor beta chains below, sequenced in a study of response to subunit inactivated influenza vaccine. TCRdb recomputed calls from the RT-PCR reads with MiXCR, one row per CDR3 protein. In the table there are some 600,000 distinct CDR3 sequences, 12% to 15% of which are singletons. The input for sequencing was PBMCs from blood, taken 14 days before vaccination. These TCRs come from a man aged 50-59 years who received an inactivated influenza vaccine.

The chain joins TRBV15 to TRBJ2-1, with 9 bases that match TRBD1. J gave up 3 bases and V 9 bases, and 0 bases lay outside the gene matches. CDR1 is LNHNV and CDR2 is YYDKDF in the germline V gene (reference sequence). The CDR3 covers 12 residues. Written as DNA, the CDR3 is TGTGCCACGGGACAGGGCTACAATGAGCAGTTCTTC. This gives the protein CATGQGYNEQFF.

The chain has TRBV29-1 and TRBJ2-5, with D perhaps matching TRBD2 (6 bases). V was cut by 7 bases and J by 1 base, with 13 bases left in between. Germline CDR1 SQVTM, CDR2 ANQGSEA. This CDR3 is built from 13 residues. CDR3 loop: CSAMEGTQETQYF. The CDR3 DNA reads as TGCAGCGCCATGGAGGGGACCCAAGAGACCCAGTACTTC.

Ten or more counts support this clonotype. The genes are TRBV27 and TRBJ1-5; no clear D. Deletions cut 2 bases from V and 5 bases from J, with 7 bases between. The CDR3 extends over 13 amino acids. Germline V lookup: CDR1 MNHEY, CDR2 SMNVEV (reference sequence). The CDR3 protein is CASSLGYDQPQHF. CDR3 coding DNA: TGTGCCAGCAGTTTAGGCTACGATCAGCCCCAGCATTTT.

The table lists this clonotype with a few counts. This sequence joins TRBV6-2 or TRBV6-3 and TRBJ1-2; TRBD1 matches at 9 bases. V lost 5 bases to trimming and J lost 4 bases; unmatched junction nucleotides: 11. The CDR3 totals 16 residues. In germline, CDR1 is MNHEY, CDR2 SVGEGT. In nucleotides, the CDR3 is TGTGCCAGCAGTCGAGGAGACAGGGGGATCCCCTATGGCTACACCTTC. Translated: CASSRGDRGIPYGYTF.

The table lists this clonotype with a few counts. The chain uses TRBV9 and TRBJ2-5; D may be TRBD1 or TRBD2 (5 bases each). Trimming shortened V by 2 bases and J by 1 base, and 12 bases separated the two germline ends. The CDR3 is made up of 15 amino acids. CDR1 SGDLS and CDR2 YYNGEE come from the germline V gene. CDR3 DNA sequence: TGTGCCAGCAGCGTTGACGGGGCAGGCCAAGAGACCCAGTACTTC. It yields the protein CASSVDGAGQETQYF.

This clonotype was detected only a few times. The chain carries TRBV18 and TRBJ1-4; D possibly corresponds to TRBD1 (5 bases). V was trimmed by 2 bases and J by 5 bases, leaving 15 bases between them. Germline CDR1 KGHSH, CDR2 LQKENI. This CDR3 comprises 16 residues. The CDR3 DNA is TGTGCCAGCTCACCATCGACCGGGACCCTAAATGAAAAACTGTTTTTT. Its protein is CASSPSTGTLNEKLFF.

The table lists this clonotype with a few counts. V usage is TRBV7-9 and J usage is TRBJ2-1; TRBD2 matches at 10 bases. CDR3 length: 15 residues. The germline gives CDR1 SEHNR, CDR2 FQNEAQ (reference sequence). Unmatched junction bases numbered 8, after V lost 5 bases and J lost 7 bases. This chain's CDR3 is CASSPSGRVRNEQFF. CDR3 DNA: TGTGCCAGCAGCCCTAGCGGGAGAGTCCGGAATGAGCAGTTCTTC. Together with reference TRBV7-9 and TRBJ2-1, the CDR3 gives the full variable domain: DTGVSQNPRHKITKRGQNVTFRCDPISEHNRLYWYRQTLGQGPEFLTYFQNEAQLEKSRLLSDRFSAERPKGSFSTLEIQRTEQGDSAMYLCASSPSGRVRNEQFFGPGTRLTVL.

The table lists this clonotype with a few counts. This chain connects TRBV27 to TRBJ1-6, with unresolved D. The V end was cut by 0 bases, the J end by 7 bases, with 4 bases between. This CDR3 region has 13 residues. Germline lookup yields CDR1 MNHEY and CDR2 SMNVEV (reference sequence). CDR3 DNA: TGTGCCAGCAGTTTATCTAGAAATTCACCCCTCCACTTT. It specifies CASSLSRNSPLHF.

In its sample, this clonotype was seen many times. The chain joins TRBV12-3 or TRBV12-4 to TRBJ2-1; D tentatively reads TRBD1 or TRBD2 (8 bases each). Trimming took off 2 bases at V and 7 bases at J, with 24 bases between the two ends. This CDR3 comprises 18 residues. The CDR3 bases are TGTGCCAGCAGTTTACGCGGGGGGACAGGAGGTACACAGAATGAGCAGTTCTTC. Protein product: CASSLRGGTGGTQNEQFF.

This chain links TRBV7-2 with TRBJ1-5; the D is unclear. The CDR3 consists of 14 residues. Germline V gives CDR1 SGHTA, CDR2 FQGNSA. V shed 5 bases and J shed 0 bases, with 8 bases lying between them. Here the CDR3 DNA reads TGTGCCAGCAGCCCACTAAATAGCAATCAGCCCCAGCATTTT. As protein: CASSPLNSNQPQHF. Full variable domain (remainder filled in from reference TRBV7-2 and TRBJ1-5): GAGVSQSPSNKVTEKGKDVELRCDPISGHTALYWYRQSLGQGLEFLIYFQGNSAPDKSGLPSDRFSAERTGGSVSTLTIQRTQQEDSAVYLCASSPLNSNQPQHFGDGTRLSIL.

This clonotype was seen a handful of times. The V call is TRBV7-2, the J call TRBJ2-5; D remains unclear. The length of the CDR3 is 14 residues. The germline V gene encodes CDR1 SGHTA and CDR2 FQGNSA. The V gene lost 4 bases and the J gene lost 0 bases, with 9 bases spanning the gap. The CDR3 DNA reads as TGTGCCAGCAGCTCCGGCCTTCACCAAGAGACCCAGTACTTC. This encodes CASSSGLHQETQYF.

This clonotype has a count of ten or more. The chain uses TRBV10-3 and TRBJ1-5; 7 nucleotides line up with TRBD1. Germline values: CDR1 ENHRY, CDR2 SYGVKD. Trimming cost V 9 bases and J 4 bases; bases outside gene matches: 6. This CDR3 contains 13 residues. CDR3 DNA sequence: TGTGCCATTTCTACAGGGGAGAATCAGCCCCAGCATTTT. Amino acids: CAISTGENQPQHF.

Points on this clonotype: One end of the junction varies from germline; a read error may be responsible. The chain carries TRBV27 and TRBJ2-1, with 8 bases identical to TRBD2. The CDR3 length is 18 residues. CDR1 is MNHEY and CDR2 is SMNVEV in the germline V gene (reference sequence). The CDR3: CVSSLLGWTSSSYNEQFF. In DNA form, the CDR3 reads TGTGTCAGCAGTTTATTGGGTTGGACTAGCTCCTCCTACAATGAGCAGTTCTTC.